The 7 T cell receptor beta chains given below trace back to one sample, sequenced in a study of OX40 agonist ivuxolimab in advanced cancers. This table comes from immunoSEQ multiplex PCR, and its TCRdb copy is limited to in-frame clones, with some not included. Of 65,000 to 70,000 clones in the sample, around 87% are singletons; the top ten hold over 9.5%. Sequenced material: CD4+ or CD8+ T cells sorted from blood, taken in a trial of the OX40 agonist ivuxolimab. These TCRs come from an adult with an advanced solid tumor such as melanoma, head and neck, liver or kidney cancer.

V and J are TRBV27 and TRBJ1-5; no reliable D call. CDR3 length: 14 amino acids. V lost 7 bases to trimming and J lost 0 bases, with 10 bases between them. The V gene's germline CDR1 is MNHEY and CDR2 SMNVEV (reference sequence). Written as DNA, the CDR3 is TGTGCCAGCAATCCCAGGTATAGCAATCAGCCCCAGCATTTT. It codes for CASNPRYSNQPQHF.

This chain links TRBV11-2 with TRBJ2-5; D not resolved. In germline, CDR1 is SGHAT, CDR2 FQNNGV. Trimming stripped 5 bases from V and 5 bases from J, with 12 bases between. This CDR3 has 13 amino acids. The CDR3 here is CASSVQAQETQYF. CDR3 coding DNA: TGTGCCAGCAGCGTCCAGGCTCAGGAGACCCAGTACTTC.

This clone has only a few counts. In DNA, the CDR3 is TGTGCTAGTGGTTTGGGGGACGGTACCCCCCAGCATTTT. As protein: CASGLGDGTPQHF. The J gene is TRBJ1-5, the V gene TRBV12-5; a weak D match, TRBD1 (5 bases). CDR3 size: 13 residues. Trimming left V 1 base short and J 10 bases short, with 11 bases between. CDR1 LGHNT and CDR2 FRNRAP come from the germline V gene.

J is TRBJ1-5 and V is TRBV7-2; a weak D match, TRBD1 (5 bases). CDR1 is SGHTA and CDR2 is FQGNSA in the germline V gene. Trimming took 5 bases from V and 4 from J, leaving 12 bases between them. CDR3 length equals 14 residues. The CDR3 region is CASSGGTWNQPQHF. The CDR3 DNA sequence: TGTGCCAGCAGCGGGGGGACTTGGAATCAGCCCCAGCATTTT.

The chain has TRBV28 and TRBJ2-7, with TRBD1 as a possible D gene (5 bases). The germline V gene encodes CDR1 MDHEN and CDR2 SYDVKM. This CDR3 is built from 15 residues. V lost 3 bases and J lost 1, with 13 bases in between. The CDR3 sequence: CASSFSQGWSYEQYF. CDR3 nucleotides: TGTGCCAGCAGTTTCAGTCAGGGATGGTCCTACGAGCAGTACTTC. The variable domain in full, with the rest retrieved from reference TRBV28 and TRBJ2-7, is DVKVTQSSRYLVKRTGEKVFLECVQDMDHENMFWYRQDPGLGLRLIYFSYDVKMKEKGDIPEGYSVSREKKERFSLILESASTNQTSMYLCASSFSQGWSYEQYFGPGTRLTVT.

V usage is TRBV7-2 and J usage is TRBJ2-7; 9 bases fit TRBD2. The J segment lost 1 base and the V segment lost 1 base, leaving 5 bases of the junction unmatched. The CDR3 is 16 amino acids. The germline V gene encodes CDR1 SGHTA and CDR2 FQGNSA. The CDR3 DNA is TGTGCCAGCAGCTTAGGGTCTAGCGGGATATCCTACGAGCAGTACTTC. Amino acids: CASSLGSSGISYEQYF.

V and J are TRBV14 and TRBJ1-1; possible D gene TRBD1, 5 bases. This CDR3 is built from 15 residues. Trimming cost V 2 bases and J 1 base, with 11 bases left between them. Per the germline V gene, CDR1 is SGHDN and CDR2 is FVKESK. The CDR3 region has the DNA TGTGCCAGCAGCCAATTTGGGGGTGCGAACACTGAAGCTTTCTTT. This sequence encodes CASSQFGGANTEAFF. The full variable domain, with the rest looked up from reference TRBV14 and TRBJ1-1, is EAGVTQFPSHSVIEKGQTVTLRCDPISGHDNLYWYRRVMGKEIKFLLHFVKESKQDESGMPNNRFLAERTGGTYSTLKVQPAELEDSGVYFCASSQFGGANTEAFFGQGTRLTVV.